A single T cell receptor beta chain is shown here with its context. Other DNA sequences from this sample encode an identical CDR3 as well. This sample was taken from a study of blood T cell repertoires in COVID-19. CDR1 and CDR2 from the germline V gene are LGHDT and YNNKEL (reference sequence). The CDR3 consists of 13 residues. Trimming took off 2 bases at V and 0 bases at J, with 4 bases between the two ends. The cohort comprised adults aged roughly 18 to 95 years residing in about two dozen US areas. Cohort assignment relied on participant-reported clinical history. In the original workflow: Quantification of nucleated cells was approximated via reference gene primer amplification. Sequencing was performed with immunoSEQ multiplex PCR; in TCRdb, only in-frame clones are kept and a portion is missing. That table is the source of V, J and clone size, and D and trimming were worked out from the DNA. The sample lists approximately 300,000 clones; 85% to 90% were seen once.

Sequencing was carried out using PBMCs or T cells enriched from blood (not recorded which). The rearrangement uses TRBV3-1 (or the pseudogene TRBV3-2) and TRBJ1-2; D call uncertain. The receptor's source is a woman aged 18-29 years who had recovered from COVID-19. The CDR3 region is CASSQTANYGYTF. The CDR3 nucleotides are TGTGCCAGCAGCCAAACGGCTAACTATGGCTACACCTTC.